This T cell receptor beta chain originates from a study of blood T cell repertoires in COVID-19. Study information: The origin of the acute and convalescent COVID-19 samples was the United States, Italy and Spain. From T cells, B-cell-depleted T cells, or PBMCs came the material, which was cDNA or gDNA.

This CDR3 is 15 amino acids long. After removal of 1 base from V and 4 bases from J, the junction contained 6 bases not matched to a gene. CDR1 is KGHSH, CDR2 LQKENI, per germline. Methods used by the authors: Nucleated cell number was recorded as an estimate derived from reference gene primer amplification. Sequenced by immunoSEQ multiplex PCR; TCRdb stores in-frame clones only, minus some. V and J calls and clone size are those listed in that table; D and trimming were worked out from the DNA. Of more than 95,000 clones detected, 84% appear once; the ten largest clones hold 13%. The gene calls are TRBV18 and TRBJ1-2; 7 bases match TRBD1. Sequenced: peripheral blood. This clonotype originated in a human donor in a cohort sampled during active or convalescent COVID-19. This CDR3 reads CASSPRAEGAYGYTF. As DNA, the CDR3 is TGTGCCAGCTCACCACGAGCCGAGGGGGCCTATGGCTACACCTTC.